This TCR beta chain was captured in a study of T-cell memory formation after mild COVID-19. Points from the study as a whole: Clones that contracted from day 15 to 85 had balanced CD4/CD8; later expanders were CD4+ biased. The appearance of some responding clones in pre-infection memory suggested that cross-reactive memory joined. Mostly located in CM and EM were contracting CD4+ clones, with contracting CD8+ clones located in EMRA.

Worth noting for this clonotype: Its matching antigen is unknown.

From the 5' RACE reads, TCRdb called clonotypes with MiXCR, one entry per CDR3 protein. The table has hundreds of thousands of distinct CDR3 sequences, around a sixth seen once. The CDR3 has 15 amino acids. The V and J ends lost 4 bases and 5 bases, in that order; junction bases with no gene match: 7. Sequencing input: PBMCs or a T cell subset sorted from them (not recorded which). The TCR comes from an adult woman who had mild COVID-19 (a few samples of this study predate the infection). Cell type and time point are not known. The rearrangement joins TRBV12-3 or TRBV12-4 to TRBJ2-5; 10 bases match TRBD1. The CDR3 coding sequence is TGTGCCAGCAGTTCCGAGACAGGGGGCGACGAGACCCAGTACTTC. Translating it yields CASSSETGGDETQYF.